This TCR beta chain comes out of a study of cytomegalovirus exposure and HLA in healthy donors (TCRdb year 2017). Looking at the study overall: An earlier analysis of several hundred of the donors reported approximately 270 Gb of sequence data and 117 million unique TCR beta sequences from about 200 million T cells. About 280 gigabases of sequencing data and approximately 91 million unique TCR sequences made up an early release that covered approximately 700 HLA-typed donors. Of the roughly 400 genotyped donors, approximately 83% fell in the genetic ancestry cluster associated with self-reported Caucasian donors. The aim of the study was to test whether cataloging public T cell receptors could identify signatures of past pathogen exposure. The study used immunosequencing to profile the T cell repertoires of more than 650 subjects and linked those repertoires to cytomegalovirus serostatus. Along with the roughly 700-subject first cohort, a separate validation cohort of about 110 different subjects was used. To predict cytomegalovirus infection status, the study brought together high-throughput TCR immunosequencing, statistical association of individual TCRs with disease status, and machine learning. In a later analysis, previously published TCR beta repertoires from 670 or so donors were re-analyzed and high-resolution HLA genotyping was added so that TCR occurrence patterns could be studied. The later analysis used no new phenotypic data to find candidate immune exposures, relying instead on TCR beta sequences and their occurrence across donors. To decide whether each TCR beta V gene segment behaved as functional or pseudogenic, an earlier analysis of approximately 600 of the donors relied on high-throughput TCR beta sequencing. Donor age, sex, ethnicity and CMV serostatus were compiled together with the repertoire data. A later genetic analysis took genome-wide SNP genotypes for about 65% of the 666 donors and used that subset as a discovery cohort. Every discovery cohort repertoire had been produced on one sequencing platform. HLA typing covered class I and class II loci at four-digit resolution. The number of donors typed differed by locus, with about 629-640 for A, B, C, DRB1 and DQB1, about 500 for DQA1, over 600 for DPA1, and roughly 450 for DPB1. About five DR-DQ haplotypes were treated as single units for association and clustering because of strong linkage in the cohort. Across under 500 genotyped donors of the cohort, an average of approximately 200,000 unique TCR beta nucleotide sequences per donor were sequenced, and approximately 19% of those sequences were non-productive.

V is clipped by 4 bases and J by 0 bases, and the sequence between their germline boundaries is 9 bases long. Via the germline V gene, CDR1 is MNHNS and CDR2 SASEGT. Reading from cysteine to phenylalanine, the CDR3 counts 14 amino acids. Only the CDR3 part of the read is kept: 42 bases, read in frame from the first base. General findings and caveats noted by the study authors: A cluster of highly shared sequence variants was judged likely to represent a technical artifact of the sequencing pipeline. Because counts were too low, more than 15 rarely observed V segments, including chromosome 9 orphons, were left out of the earlier analysis of over 550 of the donors. The classifier was reported to diagnose cytomegalovirus status with high specificity and sensitivity in both the original and validation cohorts. The presence/absence analyses assumed that sequencing depth was roughly uniform across donors, and that assumption may not be true. According to a later analysis, parvovirus B19, influenza, CMV and Epstein-Barr virus appeared linked to several top co-occurrence clusters. An association between a missense DCLRE1C variant and V-gene and J-gene trimming of TCR beta chains was found in a later genetic analysis and replicated in an independent cohort. Because some donors lacked HLA typing at each locus, the association tests relied only on the typed subset. In a later analysis, most CMV-associated TCR beta chains were found to appear HLA-restricted, with HLA associations seemingly driven largely by CMV exposure. A later analysis found that TCR association rates varied across HLA loci, with DRB1 alleles showing the most associated TCRs and HLA-C alleles the fewest. In the study, 164 TCR beta chains were listed as associated with cytomegalovirus. Some IMGT-functional V segments, including TRBV6-2 and TRBV6-3, could not be distinguished by the 87-base-pair reads and were therefore excluded. Most TCR sequences were observed very rarely across donors, whereas some public TCRs were present in many individuals. According to a later genetic analysis, donors in an Asian-associated ancestry cluster had fewer N-insertions in productive TCRs than the approximately 700-donor mean. This cohort had only TCR beta chains sequenced, and the lack of alpha or paired-chain data limited which features could be detected. Assigning TCR associations to individual alleles was difficult when HLA alleles, especially DR and DQ, strongly co-occurred. Linkage disequilibrium might explain the correlated functional status among segregating V segments, but an unknown experimental factor could not be ruled out. A few of the identified cytomegalovirus-associated TCR beta chains were confirmed in vitro to be specific for cytomegalovirus antigens. Immune exposure information for the cohort was limited to CMV serostatus. In a later analysis, HLA-associated TCR beta chains showed more clonal expansion and lower generation probabilities than non-associated chains that were equally common. The authors suggested that the approach could potentially be generalized to other disease states and immunological phenotypes. An earlier analysis of approximately 590 of the donors showed that most TCR beta V segments appeared in productive rearrangements either about 87% or about 30% of the time, which broadly matched IMGT annotations. A further reported finding was that TCR beta sequences accurately predicted the HLA-A and HLA-B alleles for most subjects in the first cohort. At a false discovery rate of 0.05, a later analysis linked under 20,000 TCR beta sequences to specific HLA alleles.

The cohort was made up of 650 to 700 healthy bone marrow donors. Cohort members were all nominally healthy when sampled, although unrecorded immune exposures were likely present. Of the 670 or so cohort members, 250 to 300 had a positive CMV serostatus and about 360 had a negative one, while no CMV serostatus was recorded for the donor. A peripheral blood sample was collected from each donor, and TCR beta sequencing was performed on peripheral blood mononuclear cells. Genomic DNA was extracted from the blood cell samples with the Qiagen DNeasy Blood Extraction Kit. Remarks on this clone: What this receptor recognizes is not known. No qualities accompany the bases; no much larger clone lies one base away.

Libraries were built with the immunoSEQ multiplex PCR assay. For the multiplex PCR, a mixture combining 60 forward primers for TCR Vbeta segments and 13 reverse primers for TCR Jbeta segments was used. The CDR3 region of rearranged TCR beta genes was amplified from genomic DNA with a multiplex PCR assay. Amplified TCR beta libraries were sequenced as 87-base-pair reads on the Illumina HiSeq System. Concerning the study's data processing: A later analysis counted approximately 76 million unique TCR beta chains across the 650 to 800 repertoires, and around 12 million of these chains were shared by at least two donors. A nearest-neighbor algorithm error-corrected the raw reads and collapsed the reads into unique sequences, merging closely related sequences to remove PCR and sequencing errors. Alignment of CDR3 sequences to IMGT reference sequences was used to assign V, D and J gene segments. Each retained sequence needed at least a six-nucleotide match to both a V gene segment and a J gene segment. A rearrangement was called productive if the CDR3 had no stop codons and remained in frame with V and J, and every other rearrangement was called non-productive. CDR3 was defined according to IMGT convention as the region running from the second conserved V-encoded cysteine to the conserved J-encoded phenylalanine. Sequences without an unambiguous match to a single V gene segment were excluded from the earlier analysis of approximately 560 of the donors. In an earlier analysis of approximately 590 of the donors, a V segment was called functional when productive rearrangements were above 56.7%, and segregating when the standard deviation between donors exceeded 5%. A statistical classification framework was built to diagnose cytomegalovirus status from the catalog of TCR beta chain sequences. In a later analysis, TCR nucleotide sequences were compared against IMGT/GENE-DB human TR gene sequences so that V and J genes could be assigned. In a later analysis, CDR3 sequences and most-parsimonious VDJ recombination scenarios were assigned using the TCRdist pipeline. In a later analysis, each TCR beta chain was defined by its CDR3 amino acid sequence together with its V-gene family, and reads without a unique V-gene family were excluded. To address suspected cross-contamination and a sequencing artifact, a later analysis removed roughly 580 highly shared, low-generation-probability nucleotide sequences. For each public chain, a later analysis derived a clonal expansion index from normalized ranks of inferred template counts within each repertoire. A later analysis computed generation probabilities with a VDJ recombination model fitted to out-of-frame rearrangements, and checked the results against IGoR. Hypergeometric tests were used in a later analysis to score TCR-TCR, TCR-HLA and TCR-CMV co-occurrence, with a repertoire-size bias correction applied to the TCR pairs. To estimate false discovery rates, a later analysis permuted the HLA or CMV assignments 20 times. In a later analysis, co-occurring TCRs were grouped using DBSCAN, with TCRdist sequence similarity added in when clustering inside HLA-allele-positive subsets. Repertoires with fewer than 30,000 or more than 120,000 public chains were left out of co-occurrence clustering, as were a handful of repertoires with anomalous nucleotide sharing. The table comes from immuneACCESS by way of TCRdb, which keeps in-frame sequences with V and J called. Part of the clones is missing from these tables; in studies checked, under half for an unresolved V gene and the rest for unknown reasons. The V and J calls and the clone size are those of that table, but D and trimming were determined from the DNA. The sample yields some 130,000 clones; over 75% were counted once. About 4.3% of the sample is held by the ten biggest clonotypes.

The sequence came from a man aged 30 to 45 in good health. The sequenced sample was PBMCs. Rearrangement joined TRBV6-1 to TRBJ1-1, with no confidently assigned D gene. The sequenced DNA is TGTGCCAGCAGTGCCGGCGGGGTGAACACTGAAGCTTTCTTT. Translated, it gives CASSAGGVNTEAFF.